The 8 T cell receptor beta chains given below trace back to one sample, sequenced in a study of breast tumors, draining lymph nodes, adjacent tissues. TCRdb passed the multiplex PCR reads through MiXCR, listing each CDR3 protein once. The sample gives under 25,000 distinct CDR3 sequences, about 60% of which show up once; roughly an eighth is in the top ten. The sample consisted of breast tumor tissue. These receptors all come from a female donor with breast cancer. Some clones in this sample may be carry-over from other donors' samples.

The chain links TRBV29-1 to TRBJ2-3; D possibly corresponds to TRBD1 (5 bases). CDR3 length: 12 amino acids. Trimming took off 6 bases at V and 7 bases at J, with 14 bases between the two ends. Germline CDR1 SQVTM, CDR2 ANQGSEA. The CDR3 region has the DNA TGCAGCGTCCAGGGAATCGAAAATACGCAGTATTTT. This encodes CSVQGIENTQYF.

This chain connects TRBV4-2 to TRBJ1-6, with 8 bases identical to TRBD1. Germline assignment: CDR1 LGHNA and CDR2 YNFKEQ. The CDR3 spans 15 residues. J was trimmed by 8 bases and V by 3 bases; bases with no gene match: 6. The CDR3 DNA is TGTGCCAGCAGCCATGACCGGGACAGGTATTCACCCCTCCACTTT. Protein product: CASSHDRDRYSPLHF.

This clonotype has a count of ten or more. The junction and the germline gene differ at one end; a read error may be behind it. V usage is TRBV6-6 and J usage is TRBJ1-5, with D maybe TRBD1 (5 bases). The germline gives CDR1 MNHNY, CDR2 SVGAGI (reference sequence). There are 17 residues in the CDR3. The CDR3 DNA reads TGTGCCAGCAGTCACTCAGGCGGGACGATAAGCAATCAGCCCCAGCATTTT. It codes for CASSHSGGTISNQPQHF.

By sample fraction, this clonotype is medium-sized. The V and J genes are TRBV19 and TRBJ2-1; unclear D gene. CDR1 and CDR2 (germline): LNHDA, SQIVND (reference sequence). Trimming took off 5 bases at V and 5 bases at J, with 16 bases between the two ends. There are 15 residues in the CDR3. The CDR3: CASSLASPRNNEQFF. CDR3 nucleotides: TGTGCCAGTAGTCTGGCCTCCCCCCGGAACAATGAGCAGTTCTTC.

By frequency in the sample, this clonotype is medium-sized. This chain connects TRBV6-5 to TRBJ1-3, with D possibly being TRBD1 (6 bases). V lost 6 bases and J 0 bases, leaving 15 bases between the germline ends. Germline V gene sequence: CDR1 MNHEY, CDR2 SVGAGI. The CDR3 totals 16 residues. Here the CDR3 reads CASSLNRVSSGNTIYF. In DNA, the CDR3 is TGTGCCAGCAGCCTAAACAGGGTCAGCTCTGGAAACACCATATATTTT.

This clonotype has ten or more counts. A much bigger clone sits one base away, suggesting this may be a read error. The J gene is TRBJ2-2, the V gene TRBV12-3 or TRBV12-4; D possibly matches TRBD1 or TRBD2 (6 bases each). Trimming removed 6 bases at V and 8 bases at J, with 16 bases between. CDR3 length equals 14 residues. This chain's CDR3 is CASRSQGTGGELFF. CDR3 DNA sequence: TGTGCCAGCAGGAGCCAGGGGACTGGTGGGGAGCTGTTTTTT.

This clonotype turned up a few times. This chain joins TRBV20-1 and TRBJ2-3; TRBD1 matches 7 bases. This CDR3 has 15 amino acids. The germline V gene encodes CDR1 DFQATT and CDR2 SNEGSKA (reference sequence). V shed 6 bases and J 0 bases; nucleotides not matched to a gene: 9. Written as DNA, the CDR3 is TGCAGTGCCGGGACAGCCGAAACTAGCACAGATACGCAGTATTTT. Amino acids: CSAGTAETSTDTQYF.

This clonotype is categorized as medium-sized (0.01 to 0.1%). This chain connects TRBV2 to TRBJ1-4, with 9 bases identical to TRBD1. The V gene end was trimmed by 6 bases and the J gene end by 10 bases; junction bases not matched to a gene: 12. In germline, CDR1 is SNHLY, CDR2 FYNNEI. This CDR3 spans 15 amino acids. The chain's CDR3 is CASSRTQGATPKLFF. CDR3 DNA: TGTGCCAGCAGCCGCACACAGGGGGCTACCCCAAAACTGTTTTTT.